These 20 T cell receptor beta chains were all obtained from the same sample, sequenced in a study of blood T cell repertoires in COVID-19. Assay used: immunoSEQ multiplex PCR; TCRdb lists only in-frame clones, some missing. The sample has some 20,000 clones, 90% seen once. The material sequenced was peripheral blood. The receptors derive from a man aged 65-85 years with acute or convalescent COVID-19.

V gene TRBV5-1 combines with J gene TRBJ2-1; 8 nucleotides align to TRBD1. Trimming took 0 bases from V and 5 from J; bases not matched to a gene: 4. The CDR3 is 15 residues long. CDR1 SGHRS and CDR2 YFSETQ come from the germline V gene. The CDR3 DNA follows: TGCGCCAGCAGCTTGGTTGCAGGGGGCAACAATGAGCAGTTCTTC. Its protein is CASSLVAGGNNEQFF.

This chain uses TRBV9 with TRBJ2-3; 13 bases agree with TRBD2. The V segment lost 0 bases and the J segment 14 bases; nucleotides outside the gene matches: 9. CDR1 and CDR2 (germline): SGDLS, YYNGEE. The CDR3 length is 15 residues. The CDR3 DNA follows: TGTGCCAGCAGCGTAGCTACGACTAGCGGGGGGTATTTGTATTTT. It specifies CASSVATTSGGYLYF.

DNA for the CDR3: TGTGCCACCAGCAGATCAGGACAGTCCTATGGCTACACCTTC. Translation: CATSRSGQSYGYTF. The chain has TRBV15 and TRBJ1-2; possibly TRBD1 for D (6 bases). CDR3 length equals 14 residues. V was cut by 2 bases and J by 4 bases, with 11 bases left in between. From germline, CDR1 is LNHNV and CDR2 YYDKDF (reference sequence).

This clone is a singleton in its sample. J is TRBJ2-3 and V is TRBV4-3; D might be TRBD2 (5 bases). The CDR3 runs 19 residues. V lost 0 bases and J lost 5, with 24 bases in between. The germline CDR1 and CDR2 sequences are LGHNA and YSLEER. The CDR3 loop reads CASSQEAVRRGSVRDTQYF. CDR3 nucleotide sequence: TGCGCCAGCAGCCAAGAGGCAGTTCGACGAGGGTCTGTTAGAGATACGCAGTATTTT.

The chain is built from TRBV11-2 and TRBJ2-1, with D uncertain. The CDR3 spans 12 residues. Between the trimmed V and J ends, which lost 2 bases and 8 bases, there was a span of 7 bases. Germline V gives CDR1 SGHAT, CDR2 FQNNGV. The CDR3 protein is CASSLTGYEQFF. CDR3 nucleotide sequence: TGTGCCAGCAGCTTAACGGGTTATGAGCAGTTCTTC.

The chain has TRBV9 and TRBJ1-4; tentatively, D is TRBD1 (5 bases). Trimming took off 3 bases at V and 3 bases at J, with 12 bases between the two ends. Germline-derived CDR1 and CDR2 are SGDLS and YYNGEE. The CDR3 totals 15 residues. The CDR3 DNA is TGTGCCAGCAGCGCTCAGGGTCTGGCTAATGAAAAACTGTTTTTT. Translated, it gives CASSAQGLANEKLFF.

V usage is TRBV28 and J usage is TRBJ2-2; 14 bases are shared with TRBD2. CDR1 and CDR2 (germline): MDHEN, SYDVKM. Trimming removed 6 bases from V and 6 bases from J; junction bases left unmatched: 9. The CDR3 has 17 residues. The chain's CDR3 is CASSQQLGLAGAGELFF. The CDR3 nucleotides are TGTGCCAGCAGCCAACAGCTGGGACTAGCGGGAGCCGGGGAGCTGTTTTTT.

This rearrangement joins TRBV10-3 to TRBJ1-5, with TRBD1 as a possible D gene (5 bases). The CDR3 has 13 residues. CDR1 and CDR2 from the germline V gene are ENHRY and SYGVKD. V lost 5 bases and J 4 bases, leaving 9 bases between the germline ends. CDR3 region: CAISSPGNQPQHF. The CDR3 DNA sequence: TGTGCCATCAGTTCCCCAGGGAATCAGCCCCAGCATTTT.

J is TRBJ2-7 and V is TRBV6-5, with 7 bases fitting TRBD1. V gave up 3 bases and J gave up 7 bases; unmatched junction bases: 12. The CDR3 sequence is 15 residues long. Germline CDR1 reads MNHEY; CDR2 reads SVGAGI. The CDR3 DNA sequence: TGTGCCAGCAGTTATGGACAGGCGGCGATAGGGGAGCAGTACTTC. It encodes CASSYGQAAIGEQYF.

The chain uses TRBV6-6 and TRBJ1-2; 7 nucleotides agree with TRBD1. This CDR3 has 17 amino acids. Germline values: CDR1 MNHNY, CDR2 SVGAGI (reference sequence). The J segment lost 4 bases and the V segment lost 6 bases, leaving 17 bases of the junction unmatched. As DNA, the CDR3 is TGTGCCAGCAGCCGAGGGTCCCCCAGGGGGTTGTCCTATGGCTACACCTTC. Its translation is CASSRGSPRGLSYGYTF.

The chain employs TRBV5-5 and TRBJ2-7; D is undetermined. The germline V and J ends were trimmed by 4 bases and 1 base, with 12 bases remaining between them. This CDR3 contains 14 residues. CDR1 and CDR2 from the germline V gene are SGHKS and YYEKEE (reference sequence). The chain's CDR3 is CASSPVFFSYEQYF. The CDR3 region has the DNA TGTGCCAGCAGCCCGGTCTTTTTTTCCTACGAGCAGTACTTC.

The V call is TRBV5-4, the J call TRBJ2-7; possible D gene TRBD1, 6 bases. With 3 bases removed from V and 3 bases from J, the gap between germline ends came to 16 bases. The CDR3 covers 15 residues. CDR1 SGHNT and CDR2 YYREEE come from the germline V gene (reference sequence). CDR3 nucleotides: TGTGCCAGCAGCTCTGGTGGGGGCCAAAACTACGAGCAGTACTTC. Translated, it gives CASSSGGGQNYEQYF. The variable domain in full, with the rest retrieved from reference TRBV5-4 and TRBJ2-7, is ETGVTQSPTHLIKTRGQQVTLRCSSQSGHNTVSWYQQALGQGPQFIFQYYREEENGRGNFPPRFSGLQFPNYSSELNVNALELDDSALYLCASSSGGGQNYEQYFGPGTRLTVT.

V is TRBV6-5 and J is TRBJ1-4, with a weak D call TRBD1 (6 bases). V lost 2 bases to trimming and J lost 3 bases, with 10 bases between them. Germline V gene data show CDR1 as MNHEY and CDR2 as SVGAGI. CDR3 length: 15 amino acids. CDR3 DNA sequence: TGTGCCAGCAGTTACACAGGGTTTGCTAATGAAAAACTGTTTTTT. The encoded protein is CASSYTGFANEKLFF.

V gene TRBV7-3 combines with J gene TRBJ2-7, with D unclear. The CDR3 covers 13 residues. Germline CDR1 SGHTA, CDR2 FQGTGA. V lost 6 bases and J 0 bases, leaving 9 bases between the germline ends. The CDR3 protein is CASRRGGSYEQYF. The CDR3 DNA sequence: TGTGCCAGCAGGCGCGGCGGCTCCTACGAGCAGTACTTC.

V and J are TRBV28 and TRBJ2-7; D perhaps matches TRBD2 (6 bases). CDR3 length equals 16 residues. The germline V gene has CDR1 MDHEN and CDR2 SYDVKM. V lost 2 bases and J lost 2, with 16 bases in between. This CDR3 reads CASSLALQRVTYEQYF. Here the CDR3 DNA reads TGTGCCAGCAGTTTAGCCCTACAGCGGGTTACCTACGAGCAGTACTTC. Together with reference TRBV28 and TRBJ2-7, the CDR3 gives the full variable domain: DVKVTQSSRYLVKRTGEKVFLECVQDMDHENMFWYRQDPGLGLRLIYFSYDVKMKEKGDIPEGYSVSREKKERFSLILESASTNQTSMYLCASSLALQRVTYEQYFGPGTRLTVT.

CDR3 DNA sequence: TGTGCCAGCTCGGAGGGGGCCGGCAATCAGCCCCAGCATTTT. Translated, it gives CASSEGAGNQPQHF. This chain joins TRBV18 and TRBJ1-5; 7 nucleotides align to TRBD1. V shed 6 bases, J shed 2 bases, and the junction held 4 bases outside the gene matches. This CDR3 region has 14 residues. Germline V CDR1 and CDR2: KGHSH, LQKENI. Variable domain in full (rest from reference TRBV18 and TRBJ1-5): NAGVMQNPRHLVRRRGQEARLRCSPMKGHSHVYWYRQLPEEGLKFMVYLQKENIIDESGMPKERFSAEFPKEGPSILRIQQVVRGDSAAYFCASSEGAGNQPQHFGDGTRLSIL.

The V gene is TRBV9, the J gene TRBJ1-2; D is unresolved. The CDR3 totals 15 residues. Trimming removed 0 bases from V and 6 bases from J, with 15 bases in between. Germline CDR1 reads SGDLS; CDR2 reads YYNGEE. The CDR3 DNA reads TGTGCCAGCAGCGTAGATGGTGCGGCGGGCGATGGCTACACCTTC. It yields the protein CASSVDGAAGDGYTF.

V gene TRBV27 combines with J gene TRBJ2-7; a weak D match, TRBD2 (5 bases). CDR3 length: 13 residues. Deletions cut 5 bases from V and 1 base from J, with 9 bases between. Per the germline V gene, CDR1 is MNHEY and CDR2 is SMNVEV (reference sequence). In DNA, the CDR3 is TGTGCCAGCAGTCGGAGGAGATCCTACGAGCAGTACTTC. Translating it yields CASSRRRSYEQYF.

This chain joins TRBV7-9 and TRBJ2-7; 8 nucleotides align to TRBD2. The ends lost 8 bases at V and 3 bases at J; junction bases unmatched: 12. Per germline, CDR1 SEHNR and CDR2 FQNEAQ (reference sequence). CDR3 length: 15 amino acids. CDR3 nucleotide sequence: TGTGCCAGCGGGACTAGATCAACCTCTTACTACGAGCAGTACTTC. This codes for CASGTRSTSYYEQYF.

The chain uses TRBV5-6 and TRBJ2-4; D possibly corresponds to TRBD2 (7 bases). CDR1 and CDR2 from the germline V gene are SGHDT and YYEEEE. CDR3 length: 14 amino acids. V was trimmed by 4 bases and J by 7 bases, leaving 15 bases between them. CDR3 protein: CASSRGGHGNIQYF. The CDR3 DNA is TGTGCCAGCAGCCGCGGGGGACATGGGAACATTCAGTACTTC.